The 32 T cell receptor beta chains presented below share a single source sample, sequenced in a study of spatial heterogeneity in lung cancer. The antigens for these receptors are not known. Study-wide findings and caveats: Intratumoral expanded alpha and beta TCR counts were found to track tumor mutation counts.

The time point was: sample taken at primary tumor resection. TCRdb processed the 5' RACE reads anew with MiXCR; each CDR3 protein has one entry. The repertoire holds around 21,000 distinct CDR3 sequences, with more than 4.5% as singletons. The sequencing here drew on lung tumor tissue, taken at surgery. These receptors were obtained from a male donor with early-stage non-small cell lung cancer.

There are many counts of this clonotype. This sequence joins TRBV7-8 and TRBJ1-3; D unresolved. Germline CDR1 and CDR2: SGHVS and FQNEAQ. V was pared by 3 bases and J by 0 bases, with 15 bases between. The CDR3 consists of 17 residues. CDR3 amino acids: CASSLRTALSSGNTIYF. In DNA, the CDR3 is TGTGCCAGCAGCTTGCGGACGGCTTTAAGCTCTGGAAACACCATATATTTT.

This clonotype was counted at least ten times. The chain links TRBV5-1 to TRBJ2-5; 7 nucleotides line up with TRBD2. Germline V lookup: CDR1 SGHRS, CDR2 YFSETQ. V shed 4 bases and J 5 bases; nucleotides not matched to a gene: 5. CDR3 length: 13 amino acids. The CDR3 loop is CASSRGEWETQYF. CDR3 coding DNA: TGCGCCAGCAGCCGGGGGGAGTGGGAGACCCAGTACTTC.

This clonotype was seen at least ten times. This rearrangement joins TRBV18 to TRBJ2-3; D is uncertain. V was trimmed by 3 bases and J by 0 bases, leaving 10 bases between them. The germline gives CDR1 KGHSH, CDR2 LQKENI. CDR3 length: 15 amino acids. The CDR3 protein is CASSPTDTSTDTQYF. CDR3 coding DNA: TGTGCCAGCTCACCTACAGATACTAGCACAGATACGCAGTATTTT. Using reference TRBV18 and TRBJ2-3 for the parts outside the CDR3, the full variable domain is NAGVMQNPRHLVRRRGQEARLRCSPMKGHSHVYWYRQLPEEGLKFMVYLQKENIIDESGMPKERFSAEFPKEGPSILRIQQVVRGDSAAYFCASSPTDTSTDTQYFGPGTRLTVL.

This clonotype was observed many times. J is TRBJ2-5 and V is TRBV7-2; 9 bases align to TRBD2. CDR1 and CDR2 from the germline V gene are SGHTA and FQGNSA. CDR3 length: 14 residues. V lost 5 bases and J lost 4; bases outside the gene matches: 5. This CDR3 reads CASSRGLARETQYF. DNA for the CDR3: TGTGCCAGCAGCCGCGGACTAGCGCGAGAGACCCAGTACTTC. Full variable domain (missing parts from reference TRBV7-2 and TRBJ2-5): GAGVSQSPSNKVTEKGKDVELRCDPISGHTALYWYRQSLGQGLEFLIYFQGNSAPDKSGLPSDRFSAERTGGSVSTLTIQRTQQEDSAVYLCASSRGLARETQYFGPGTRLLVL.

The sample holds many counts of this clonotype. The V call is TRBV7-6, the J call TRBJ2-1, with TRBD1 matching over 9 bases. This CDR3 comprises 13 residues. Germline loops: CDR1 SGHVS, CDR2 FNYEAQ. The V and J ends lost 4 bases and 9 bases, in that order; junction bases with no gene match: 4. CDR3 DNA: TGTGCCAGCAGCTCGGACAGGGGTGGTGAGCAGTTCTTC. Translation: CASSSDRGGEQFF. Based on the CDR3 plus reference TRBV7-6 and TRBJ2-1, the full variable domain is GAGVSQSPRYKVTKRGQDVALRCDPISGHVSLYWYRQALGQGPEFLTYFNYEAQQDKSGLPNDRFSAERPEGSISTLTIQRTEQRDSAMYRCASSSDRGGEQFFGPGTRLTVL.

At least ten counts were recorded for this clonotype. The junction does not match germline at one end; this may be a read error. The V and J genes are TRBV2 and TRBJ2-2; 7 positions match TRBD1. Germline V gene sequence: CDR1 SNHLY, CDR2 FYNNEI. The CDR3 contains 14 residues. This CDR3 is CVSSRTGHTGELFF. CDR3 bases: TGTGTCAGCAGCAGGACAGGACACACCGGGGAGCTGTTTTTT.

This clonotype counts as medium-sized (0.01 to 0.1%). The chain links TRBV5-1 to TRBJ1-1, with a tentative D call TRBD1 (6 bases). CDR3 length equals 15 residues. Germline lookup yields CDR1 SGHRS and CDR2 YFSETQ. The ends were cut back, 4 bases at V and 5 bases at J, with 18 bases in the middle. CDR3 bases: TGCGCCAGCAGCCCTGTGGGCGGGGGCCAGACTGAAGCTTTCTTT. The encoded protein is CASSPVGGGQTEAFF.

In this sample, this clonotype turned up many times. The CDR3 loop is CASNRGQGGYEQYF. CDR3 nucleotides: TGTGCCAGTAACAGAGGACAGGGCGGCTACGAGCAGTACTTC. V usage is TRBV19 and J usage is TRBJ2-7; TRBD1 aligns across 8 bases. The J segment lost 3 bases and the V segment lost 7 bases, leaving 8 bases of the junction unmatched. Germline V CDR1 and CDR2: LNHDA, SQIVND (reference sequence). The CDR3 totals 14 residues.

The J gene is TRBJ1-2, the V gene TRBV5-1; no reliable D call. The CDR3 contains 14 residues. The germline V gene has CDR1 SGHRS and CDR2 YFSETQ. V was trimmed by 3 bases and J by 0 bases, leaving 9 bases between them. CDR3 sequence (DNA): TGCGCCAGCAGCTCCGGCATCTCTAACTATGGCTACACCTTC. Its protein is CASSSGISNYGYTF. Combining the CDR3 with reference TRBV5-1 and TRBJ1-2 gives the whole variable domain KAGVTQTPRYLIKTRGQQVTLSCSPISGHRSVSWYQQTPGQGLQFLFEYFSETQRNKGNFPGRFSGRQFSNSRSEMNVSTLELGDSALYLCASSSGISNYGYTFGSGTRLTVV.

This clonotype was observed at least ten times. The V gene is TRBV12-3 or TRBV12-4, the J gene TRBJ1-1, with no clear D. The CDR3 has 12 amino acids. Trimming stripped 8 bases from V and 4 bases from J, with 11 bases between. The CDR3 loop is CASGKGVTEAFF. For the CDR3, the DNA is TGTGCCAGCGGGAAAGGAGTCACTGAAGCTTTCTTT.

This clonotype was counted only a few times. The genes are TRBV10-3 and TRBJ1-2; D remains ambiguous. The CDR3 loop spans 20 amino acids. Germline-derived CDR1 and CDR2 are ENHRY and SYGVKD. With 7 bases removed from V and 0 bases from J, the gap between germline ends came to 30 bases. DNA for the CDR3: TGTGCCATCACTAGTAGTCCACTCCGGACGGATGCTCCAACTAACTATGGCTACACCTTC. Residues: CAITSSPLRTDAPTNYGYTF.

This clonotype has ten or more counts. DNA of the CDR3: TGTGCCAGCAGTTCTGCCGGGGCCTCTATGGGCTACACCTTC. Translating it yields CASSSAGASMGYTF. The rearrangement uses TRBV7-2 and TRBJ1-2; TRBD1 is a possible D gene (5 bases). The V end was cut by 6 bases, the J end by 8 bases, with 19 bases between. CDR1 SGHTA and CDR2 FQGNSA come from the germline V gene. The CDR3 totals 14 residues.

This clonotype was counted ten times or more. The gene calls are TRBV10-2 and TRBJ2-5; D is perhaps TRBD1 (6 bases). CDR1 WSHSY and CDR2 SAAADI come from the germline V gene. Trimming stripped 4 bases from V and 0 bases from J, with 12 bases between. This CDR3 region has 15 residues. CDR3 loop: CASSAQDSYQETQYF. The CDR3 DNA reads as TGCGCCAGCAGTGCCCAGGACAGCTACCAAGAGACCCAGTACTTC.

In this sample, this clonotype turned up many times. CDR3 coding DNA: TGTGCCAGCAGCCCCCGGACAGGGTTCTTCTATGGCTACACCTTC. Protein: CASSPRTGFFYGYTF. The V and J genes are TRBV7-9 and TRBJ1-2; the match to TRBD1 covers 8 bases. V shed 5 bases and J 4 bases; nucleotides not matched to a gene: 9. Looked up from germline, CDR1 is SEHNR and CDR2 is FQNEAQ (reference sequence). This CDR3 is built from 15 residues.

This clonotype was observed many times. The V gene is TRBV2, the J gene TRBJ2-3; 7 nucleotides agree with TRBD1. CDR1 is SNHLY, CDR2 FYNNEI, per germline. This CDR3 is built from 14 residues. The V segment lost 3 bases and the J segment 6 bases; nucleotides outside the gene matches: 6. The CDR3, as DNA: TGTGCCAGCAGTGAGGGGACAGAGGGTGATACGCAGTATTTT. As protein: CASSEGTEGDTQYF.

This chain connects TRBV11-2 to TRBJ2-1, with D unclear. V lost 0 bases, J lost 8 bases, and 14 bases lay in between. The CDR3 spans 15 residues. CDR1 and CDR2 (germline): SGHAT, FQNNGV. CDR3 nucleotide sequence: TGTGCCAGCAGCTTAGAAGTGGGCCCTTTGGATGAGCAGTTCTTC. It is translated as CASSLEVGPLDEQFF.

This chain connects TRBV30 to TRBJ1-1; D remains unclear. This CDR3 has 13 residues. Germline lookup yields CDR1 GTSNPN and CDR2 SVGIG (reference sequence). V lost 2 bases and J lost 5, with 12 bases in between. The DNA for the CDR3 is TGTGCCTGGAGTTTGGGCGGCGCAACTGAAGCTTTCTTT. Translating gives CAWSLGGATEAFF.

At least ten counts were recorded for this clonotype. V gene TRBV28 combines with J gene TRBJ2-7; D remains ambiguous. Germline loops: CDR1 MDHEN, CDR2 SYDVKM. The CDR3 is 15 residues long. V was cut by 5 bases and J by 7 bases, with 21 bases left in between. CDR3 nucleotide sequence: TGTGCCAGCAGTGGGTGGATCCGGAACGCTCGGGAGCAGTACTTC. This encodes CASSGWIRNAREQYF.

The sample holds many counts of this clonotype. The chain uses TRBV19 and TRBJ1-2, with 9 bases identical to TRBD1. With 7 bases clipped from V and 6 bases from J, the junction kept 12 bases outside the gene matches. This CDR3 has 15 amino acids. Looked up from germline, CDR1 is LNHDA and CDR2 is SQIVND (reference sequence). CDR3 protein: CASTTATGGWDGYTF. The CDR3 DNA follows: TGTGCCAGTACGACCGCAACAGGGGGCTGGGATGGCTACACCTTC.

In this sample, this clonotype turned up many times. The chain combines TRBV11-2 with TRBJ2-2; 12 nucleotides agree with TRBD1. Germline trimming cut 3 bases from V and 7 bases from J; bases unmatched to any gene: 6. This CDR3 is 16 amino acids long. CDR1 SGHAT and CDR2 FQNNGV come from the germline V gene. The CDR3: CASSLAGTGGIGELFF. The CDR3 nucleotides are TGTGCCAGCAGCTTGGCCGGGACAGGGGGCATCGGGGAGCTGTTTTTT.

This clonotype was counted a few times. The chain is built from TRBV27 and TRBJ2-5, with D possibly matching TRBD1 (6 bases). This CDR3 is 16 amino acids long. From germline, CDR1 is MNHEY and CDR2 SMNVEV (reference sequence). V lost 3 bases to trimming and J lost 4 bases, with 18 bases between them. The DNA for the CDR3 is TGTGCCAGCAGTTTGGATGGACAGCTTCTGGGAGAGACCCAGTACTTC. Translation gives CASSLDGQLLGETQYF.

The rearrangement uses TRBV5-1 and TRBJ2-4, with TRBD1 matching 10 bases. Trimming at V came to 0 bases and at J to 12 bases, leaving 12 bases not matched to a gene. Per the germline V gene, CDR1 is SGHRS and CDR2 is YFSETQ. The CDR3 is 16 residues long. The CDR3 DNA reads TGCGCCAGCAGCTTGGAGGCAGTGAGGGACAGGGGAGCTCAGTACTTC. Translating gives CASSLEAVRDRGAQYF.

A few counts support this clonotype. The rearrangement uses TRBV6-1 and TRBJ2-3, with 8 bases fitting TRBD1. V lost 4 bases to trimming and J lost 1 base; unmatched junction nucleotides: 1. Germline values: CDR1 MNHNS, CDR2 SASEGT. CDR3 length equals 14 residues. The CDR3 sequence is CASSAGGRTDTQYF. CDR3 DNA sequence: TGTGCCAGCAGTGCAGGGGGCCGCACAGATACGCAGTATTTT.

Many counts were recorded for this clonotype. V and J are TRBV5-1 and TRBJ1-2; D remains ambiguous. The CDR3 has 15 amino acids. The germline V gene has CDR1 SGHRS and CDR2 YFSETQ. V was trimmed by 3 bases and J by 5 bases, leaving 17 bases between them. The CDR3 DNA sequence: TGCGCCAGCAGCTCTACCCTCCGGACCGGGTATGGCTACACCTTC. This encodes CASSSTLRTGYGYTF.

This clonotype was picked up many times. The chain is built from TRBV5-1 and TRBJ2-5, with D possibly TRBD2 on 5 matching bases. The CDR3 spans 13 residues. Germline CDR1 and CDR2: SGHRS and YFSETQ. Deletions cut 6 bases from V and 1 base from J, with 10 bases between. CDR3 residues: CASNRGPQETQYF. The CDR3 coding sequence is TGCGCCAGCAACCGGGGTCCCCAAGAGACCCAGTACTTC.

V and J are TRBV12-3 or TRBV12-4 and TRBJ1-1; D remains unclear. CDR3 length: 12 residues. V was clipped by 4 bases and J by 11 bases, with 14 bases between them. This chain's CDR3 is CASSSSNGHAFF. The CDR3 DNA reads TGTGCCAGCAGTTCCTCTAATGGGCATGCTTTCTTT.

There are many counts of this clonotype. The V call is TRBV9, the J call TRBJ2-1, with D possibly matching TRBD2 (6 bases). CDR3 length equals 16 residues. Germline V CDR1 and CDR2: SGDLS, YYNGEE. V was pared by 2 bases and J by 8 bases, with 20 bases between. CDR3 in DNA: TGTGCCAGCAGCGTGGATCCCCCAGGCGGGGAGGATGAGCAGTTCTTC. Protein sequence: CASSVDPPGGEDEQFF.

In its sample, this clonotype was seen many times. V is TRBV24-1 and J is TRBJ2-5, with D unresolved. The CDR3 sequence is 15 residues long. Trimming cost V 2 bases and J 3 bases, with 12 bases left between them. Per germline, CDR1 KGHDR and CDR2 SFDVKD. The CDR3 sequence is CATSDSATQEETQYF. CDR3 coding DNA: TGTGCCACCAGTGATTCCGCGACTCAAGAAGAGACCCAGTACTTC.

In its sample, this clonotype was seen many times. The CDR3: CASVSPSGSNTGELFF. CDR3 bases: TGTGCCAGCGTCTCCCCTAGCGGCTCGAACACCGGGGAGCTGTTTTTT. The chain uses TRBV5-4 and TRBJ2-2; 7 nucleotides align to TRBD2. The CDR3 totals 16 residues. The V segment lost 7 bases and the J segment 0 bases; nucleotides outside the gene matches: 9. The V gene's germline CDR1 is SGHNT and CDR2 YYREEE (reference sequence).

This clonotype was recorded many times. This chain uses TRBV18 with TRBJ1-1; D not resolved. Germline loops: CDR1 KGHSH, CDR2 LQKENI. There are 11 residues in the CDR3. Trimming pared 2 bases from V and 5 bases from J, leaving 3 bases between. The CDR3 protein is CASSPGTEAFF. As DNA, the CDR3 is TGTGCCAGCTCACCAGGGACTGAAGCTTTCTTT.

This clonotype came up many times. V gene TRBV20-1 combines with J gene TRBJ2-2; D possibly corresponds to TRBD2 (6 bases). The germline gives CDR1 DFQATT, CDR2 SNEGSKA (reference sequence). Deletions cut 6 bases from V and 0 bases from J, with 11 bases between. The CDR3 runs to 14 residues. This CDR3 is CSAYSGTNTGELFF. CDR3 nucleotides: TGCAGTGCCTATAGCGGAACGAACACCGGGGAGCTGTTTTTT.

This clonotype has a count of ten or more. V usage is TRBV6-6 and J usage is TRBJ2-7; tentative D call: TRBD1 (5 bases). CDR1 and CDR2 (germline): MNHNY, SVGAGI (reference sequence). With 6 bases removed from V and 6 bases from J, the gap between germline ends came to 18 bases. There are 14 residues in the CDR3. CDR3 amino acids: CASRDQGYPSEQYF. In DNA, the CDR3 is TGTGCCAGCAGAGATCAGGGCTACCCCTCCGAGCAGTACTTC.